This T cell receptor (beta chain) was sequenced in a study of control samples from healthy donors and cancer patients (dated by TCRdb to 2018 to 2020). Unmatched junction bases come to 5, with V trimmed by 0 bases and J by 8 bases. As encoded in the germline V gene, CDR1 is SGHTA while CDR2 is FQGNSA. From the cysteine up to the phenylalanine, the CDR3 has a length of 15 residues. The kept DNA is CDR3 alone, 45 bases in frame from the first base. For this clone: The specificity of this receptor is unknown. Base qualities were left out, and no much larger clone turns up one base away.

Receptor amplification or capture employed the immunoSEQ multiplex PCR assay. Sourced from immuneACCESS, this table was stored by TCRdb with only in-frame sequences that have V and J called. A share of the clones is absent; for the studies checked, an unresolved V gene accounts for under half, and the remainder has no known explanation. In this sample the table shows more than 85,000 clones, about 88% of which occur a single time. The ten largest make up roughly 40% of the sample. The origin of this receptor is a man in his sixties or seventies with lung cancer. The V and J genes are TRBV7-2 and TRBJ2-1; the junction holds 9 bases that match TRBD2. Sequencing input: PBMCs. DNA sequence: TGTGCCAGCAGCTTAGCCGGACTAGCGACCCATGAGCAGTTCTTC. It translates as CASSLAGLATHEQFF.